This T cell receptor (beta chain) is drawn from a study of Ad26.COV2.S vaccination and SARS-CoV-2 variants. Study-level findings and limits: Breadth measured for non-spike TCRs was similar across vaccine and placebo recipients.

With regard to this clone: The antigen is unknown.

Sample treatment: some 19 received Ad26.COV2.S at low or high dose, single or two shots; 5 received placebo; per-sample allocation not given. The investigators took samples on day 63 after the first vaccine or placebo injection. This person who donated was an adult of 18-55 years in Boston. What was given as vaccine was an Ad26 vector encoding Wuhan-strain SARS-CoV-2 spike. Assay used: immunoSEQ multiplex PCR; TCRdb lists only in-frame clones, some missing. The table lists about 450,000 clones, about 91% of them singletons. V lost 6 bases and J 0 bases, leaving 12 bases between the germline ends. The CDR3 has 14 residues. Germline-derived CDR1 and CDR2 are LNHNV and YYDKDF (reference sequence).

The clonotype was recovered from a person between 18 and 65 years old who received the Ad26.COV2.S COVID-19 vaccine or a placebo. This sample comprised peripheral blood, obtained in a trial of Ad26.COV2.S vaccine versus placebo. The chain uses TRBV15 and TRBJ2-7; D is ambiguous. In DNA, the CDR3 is TGTGCCACCAGTCGCACAGAAACCTCCTACGAGCAGTACTTC. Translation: CATSRTETSYEQYF.